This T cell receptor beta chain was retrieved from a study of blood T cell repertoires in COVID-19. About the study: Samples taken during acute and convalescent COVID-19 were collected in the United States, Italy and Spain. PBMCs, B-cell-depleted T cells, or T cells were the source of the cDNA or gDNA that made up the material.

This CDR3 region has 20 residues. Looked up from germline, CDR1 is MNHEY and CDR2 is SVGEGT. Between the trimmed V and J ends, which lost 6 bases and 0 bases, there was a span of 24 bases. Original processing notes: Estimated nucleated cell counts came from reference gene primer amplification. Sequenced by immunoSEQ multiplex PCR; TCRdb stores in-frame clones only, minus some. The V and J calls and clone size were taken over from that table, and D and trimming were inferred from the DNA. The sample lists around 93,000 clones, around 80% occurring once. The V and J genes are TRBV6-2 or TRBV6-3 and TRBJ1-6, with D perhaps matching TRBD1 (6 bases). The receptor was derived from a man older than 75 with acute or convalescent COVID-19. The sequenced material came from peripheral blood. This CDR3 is CASSLNSGQSDSSYNSPLHF. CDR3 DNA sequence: TGTGCCAGCAGCTTGAACTCCGGACAGAGTGATAGCTCCTATAATTCACCCCTCCACTTT.